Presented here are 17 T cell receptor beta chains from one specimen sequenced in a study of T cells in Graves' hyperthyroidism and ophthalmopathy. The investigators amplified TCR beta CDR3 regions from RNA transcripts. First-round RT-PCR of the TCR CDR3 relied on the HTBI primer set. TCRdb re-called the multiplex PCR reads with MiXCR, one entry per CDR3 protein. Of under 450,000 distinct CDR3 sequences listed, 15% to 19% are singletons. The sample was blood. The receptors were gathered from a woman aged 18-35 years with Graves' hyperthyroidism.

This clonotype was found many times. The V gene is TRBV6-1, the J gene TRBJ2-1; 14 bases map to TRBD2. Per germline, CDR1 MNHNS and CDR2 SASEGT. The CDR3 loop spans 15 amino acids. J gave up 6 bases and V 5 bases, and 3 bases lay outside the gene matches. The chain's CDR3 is CASSTGTSGSNEQFF. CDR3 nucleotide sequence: TGTGCCAGCAGTACCGGGACTAGCGGGAGCAATGAGCAGTTCTTC.

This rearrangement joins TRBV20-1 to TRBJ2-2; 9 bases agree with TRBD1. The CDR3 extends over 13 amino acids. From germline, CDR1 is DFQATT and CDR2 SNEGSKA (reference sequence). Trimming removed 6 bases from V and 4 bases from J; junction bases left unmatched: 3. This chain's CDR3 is CSARTGATGELFF. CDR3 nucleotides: TGCAGTGCAAGGACAGGGGCCACCGGGGAGCTGTTTTTT.

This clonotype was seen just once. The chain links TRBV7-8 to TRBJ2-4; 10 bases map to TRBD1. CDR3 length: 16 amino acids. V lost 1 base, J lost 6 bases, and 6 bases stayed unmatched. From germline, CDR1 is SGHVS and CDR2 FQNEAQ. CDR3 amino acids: CASSLVGGDRGNIQYF. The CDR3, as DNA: TGTGCCAGCAGCTTAGTTGGGGGGGACAGGGGAAACATTCAGTACTTC.

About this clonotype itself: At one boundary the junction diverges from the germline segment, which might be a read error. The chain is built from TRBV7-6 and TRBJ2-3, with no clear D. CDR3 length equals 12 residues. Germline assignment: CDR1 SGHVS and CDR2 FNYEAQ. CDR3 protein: CASGQAGDTRYF. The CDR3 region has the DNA TGTGCCAGCGGGCAGGCCGGAGATACGCGGTATTTT.

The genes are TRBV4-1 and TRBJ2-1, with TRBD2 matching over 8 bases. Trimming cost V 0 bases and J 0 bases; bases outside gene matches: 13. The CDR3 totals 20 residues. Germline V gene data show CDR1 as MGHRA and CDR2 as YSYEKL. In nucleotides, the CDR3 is TGCGCCAGCAGCCAAGATATAGGGCGGGAGGAGGTTTACTCCTACAATGAGCAGTTCTTC. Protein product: CASSQDIGREEVYSYNEQFF.

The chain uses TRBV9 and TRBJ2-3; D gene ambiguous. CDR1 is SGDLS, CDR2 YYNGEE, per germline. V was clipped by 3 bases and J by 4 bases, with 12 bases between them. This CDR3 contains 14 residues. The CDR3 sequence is CASSATPRADTQYF. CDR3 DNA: TGTGCCAGCAGCGCAACTCCCCGGGCAGATACGCAGTATTTT.

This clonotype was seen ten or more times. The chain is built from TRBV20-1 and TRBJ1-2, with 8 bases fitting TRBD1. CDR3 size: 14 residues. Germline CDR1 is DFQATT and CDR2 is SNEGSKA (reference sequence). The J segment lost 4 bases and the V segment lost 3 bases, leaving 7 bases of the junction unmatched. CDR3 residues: CSARRGQGPYGYTF. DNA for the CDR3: TGCAGTGCTAGGCGTGGACAGGGACCCTATGGCTACACCTTC.

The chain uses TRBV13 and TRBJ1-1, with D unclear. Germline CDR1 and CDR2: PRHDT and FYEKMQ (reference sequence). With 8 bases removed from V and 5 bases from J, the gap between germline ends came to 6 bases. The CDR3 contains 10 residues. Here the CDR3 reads CASDPTEAFF. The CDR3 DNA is TGTGCCAGCGACCCAACTGAAGCTTTCTTT.

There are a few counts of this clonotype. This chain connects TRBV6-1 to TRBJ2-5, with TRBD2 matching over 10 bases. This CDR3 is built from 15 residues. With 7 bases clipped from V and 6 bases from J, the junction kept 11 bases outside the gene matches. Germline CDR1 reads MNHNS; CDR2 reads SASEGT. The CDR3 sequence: CASIGKSGLAKTQYF. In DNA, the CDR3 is TGTGCCAGCATCGGAAAATCGGGACTAGCGAAGACCCAGTACTTC.

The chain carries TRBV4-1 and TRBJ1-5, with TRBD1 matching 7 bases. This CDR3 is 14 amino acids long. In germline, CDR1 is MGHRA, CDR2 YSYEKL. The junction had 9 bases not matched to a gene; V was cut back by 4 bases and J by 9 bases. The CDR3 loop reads CASSPGQFIRPQHF. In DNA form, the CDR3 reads TGCGCCAGCAGCCCGGGACAGTTTATAAGGCCCCAGCATTTT.

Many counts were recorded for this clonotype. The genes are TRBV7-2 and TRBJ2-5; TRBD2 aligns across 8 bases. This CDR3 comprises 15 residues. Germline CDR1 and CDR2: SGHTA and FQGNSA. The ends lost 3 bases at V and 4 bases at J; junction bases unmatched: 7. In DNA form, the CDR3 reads TGTGCCAGCAGCTTGGGTAGCGGGGAGGGAGAGACCCAGTACTTC. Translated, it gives CASSLGSGEGETQYF.

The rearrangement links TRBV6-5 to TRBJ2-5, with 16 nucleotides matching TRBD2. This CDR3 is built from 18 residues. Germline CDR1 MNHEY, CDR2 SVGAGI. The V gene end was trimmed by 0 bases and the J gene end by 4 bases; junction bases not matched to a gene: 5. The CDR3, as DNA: TGTGCCAGCAGTTACTCTGGGACTAGCGGGGGGGCAAGAGAGACCCAGTACTTC. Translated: CASSYSGTSGGARETQYF.

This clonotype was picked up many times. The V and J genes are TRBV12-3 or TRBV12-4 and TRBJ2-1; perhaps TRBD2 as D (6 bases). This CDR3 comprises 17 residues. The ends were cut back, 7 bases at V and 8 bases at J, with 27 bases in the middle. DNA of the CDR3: TGTGCCAGCACGGAGTTTGGGAGGCGATTTTCCCCCTATGAGCAGTTCTTC. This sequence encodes CASTEFGRRFSPYEQFF.

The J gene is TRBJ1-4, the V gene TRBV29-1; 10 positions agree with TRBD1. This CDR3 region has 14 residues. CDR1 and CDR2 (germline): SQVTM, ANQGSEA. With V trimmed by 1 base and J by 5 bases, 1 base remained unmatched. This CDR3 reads CSVEGGQGNEKLFF. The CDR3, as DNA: TGCAGCGTTGAAGGGGGACAGGGGAATGAAAAACTGTTTTTT. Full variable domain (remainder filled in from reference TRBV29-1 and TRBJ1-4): SAVISQKPSRDICQRGTSLTIQCQVDSQVTMMFWYRQQPGQSLTLIATANQGSEATYESGFVIDKFPISRPNLTFSTLTVSNMSPEDSSIYLCSVEGGQGNEKLFFGSGTQLSVL.

The CDR3 region is CASSRTWDSSYNEQFF. CDR3 sequence (DNA): TGTGCCAGCAGCCGCACGTGGGACAGCTCCTACAATGAGCAGTTCTTC. The chain joins TRBV6-1 to TRBJ2-1, with 7 bases that match TRBD1. The CDR3 extends over 16 amino acids. V trimming: 6 bases; J trimming: 0 bases; junction bases outside the gene matches: 8. Germline CDR1 MNHNS, CDR2 SASEGT.

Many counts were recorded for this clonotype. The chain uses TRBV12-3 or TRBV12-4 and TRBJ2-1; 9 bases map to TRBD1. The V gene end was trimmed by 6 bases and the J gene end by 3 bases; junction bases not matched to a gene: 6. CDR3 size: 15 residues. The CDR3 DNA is TGTGCCAGCAGGACAACAGGGGGCTTCTACAATGAGCAGTTCTTC. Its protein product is CASRTTGGFYNEQFF.

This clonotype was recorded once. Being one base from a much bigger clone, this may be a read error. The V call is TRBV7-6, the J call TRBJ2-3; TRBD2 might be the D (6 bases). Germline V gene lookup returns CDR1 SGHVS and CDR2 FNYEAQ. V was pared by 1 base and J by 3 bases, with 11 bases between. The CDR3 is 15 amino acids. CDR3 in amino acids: CASSLDHRGTDTQYF. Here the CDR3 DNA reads TGTGCCAGCAGCTTAGATCATCGGGGGACAGATACGCAGTATTTT.